Below are 5 T cell receptor beta chains sequenced from a single sample in a study of CD8+ T cells in alopecia areata. After isolation, RNA underwent reverse transcription to generate cDNA as the sequencing template. Assay used: immunoSEQ multiplex PCR; TCRdb lists only in-frame clones, some missing. The data contain approximately 180,000 clones, approximately 70% of them singletons. The starting material was CD8+ T cells sorted from blood, obtained at week 0. Receptor source: a human donor with alopecia areata.

V usage is TRBV6-5 and J usage is TRBJ2-1; unclear D gene. The CDR3 covers 11 residues. Germline CDR1 reads MNHEY; CDR2 reads SVGAGI. V shed 6 bases and J shed 8 bases, with 8 bases lying between them. In nucleotides, the CDR3 is TGTGCCAGCAGATTCTCGGATGAGCAGTTCTTC. Its protein product is CASRFSDEQFF.

The chain combines TRBV4-1 with TRBJ1-6; D uncertain. Germline assignment: CDR1 MGHRA and CDR2 YSYEKL. The CDR3 length is 18 residues. The V end was cut by 1 base, the J end by 0 bases, with 13 bases between. CDR3 in DNA: TGCGCCAGCAGCCAAGTACCCCTTTTGAGCTCCTATAATTCACCCCTCCACTTT. Translation gives CASSQVPLLSSYNSPLHF.

This sequence joins TRBV9 and TRBJ1-1; D is unclear. From germline, CDR1 is SGDLS and CDR2 YYNGEE. CDR3 length: 15 amino acids. V was pared by 4 bases and J by 4 bases, with 17 bases between. CDR3 bases: TGTGCCAGCAGCCCCACCTCCCGGACTGGCACTGAAGCTTTCTTT. It yields the protein CASSPTSRTGTEAFF. Supplemented by reference TRBV9 and TRBJ1-1, the full variable domain reads DSGVTQTPKHLITATGQRVTLRCSPRSGDLSVYWYQQSLDQGLQFLIQYYNGEERAKGNILERFSAQQFPDLHSELNLSSLELGDSALYFCASSPTSRTGTEAFFGQGTRLTVV.

In DNA, the CDR3 is TGTGCCAGCATCCCGGCGGGGAAAGAGACCCAGTACTTC. This sequence encodes CASIPAGKETQYF. The rearrangement uses TRBV7-9 and TRBJ2-5, with D possibly matching TRBD2 (6 bases). V lost 7 bases and J 3 bases, leaving 12 bases between the germline ends. This CDR3 contains 13 residues. Germline V CDR1 and CDR2: SEHNR, FQNEAQ (reference sequence).

As for this clone: The junction departs from the called germline gene at one end, perhaps through a read error. CDR3 in amino acids: CASSLAGDPYF. For the CDR3, the DNA is TGTGCCAGCAGCCTAGCGGGGGACCCGTACTTC. The genes are TRBV7-9 and TRBJ2-7, with TRBD2 matching over 10 bases. The germline CDR1 and CDR2 sequences are SEHNR and FQNEAQ (reference sequence). The CDR3 runs to 11 residues.